A selection of T cell receptor beta chains follows, all from one sample in a study of cytomegalovirus exposure and HLA in healthy donors. This table comes from immunoSEQ multiplex PCR, and its TCRdb copy is limited to in-frame clones, with some not included. The profile shows some 200,000 clones, under 90% of them singletons. The sample comprised PBMCs. These receptors were taken from a boy aged 2 to 10 in good health and CMV-seronegative. CDR3s leave out the opening cysteine and the closing phenylalanine or tryptophan.

TRBV10-1	TRBJ2-1	ASSGLYPRARQGRGGSYNEQF
TRBV6-6	TRBJ2-1	ASSYERGAHNEQF
TRBV30	TRBJ1-1	AWSVQGALNTEAF
TRBV2	TRBJ1-2	ASSEQGLLYGYT
TRBV11-2	TRBJ2-7	ASSSTTYEQY
TRBV4-1	TRBJ2-7	ASSLTGFYEQY
TRBV21-1	TRBJ1-3	ASSKEGGTGGLSSGNTIY
TRBV27	TRBJ1-1	ASSSLGQGTEAF
TRBV4-2	TRBJ1-5	ASSQEGSGLNQPQH
TRBV7-9	TRBJ1-2	SSSPDRGTNYGYT
TRBV7-2	TRBJ2-7	ASSLRRRGSYEQY
TRBV10-2	TRBJ2-5	ASNPQGSETQY
TRBV19	TRBJ2-3	ASSRTSGGADTQY
TRBV18	TRBJ2-3	ASSPRDSFTDTQY
TRBV29-1	TRBJ2-3	SILSTDTQY
TRBV4-2	TRBJ1-6	ASSQTTGDPLH
TRBV7-3	TRBJ2-3	ASSTLGGAPYTDTQY
TRBV7-2	TRBJ2-5	ASSSARGTQY
TRBV7-9	.	ASSFDRASSYEQY
TRBV13	TRBJ1-2	ASTTGDYGYT
TRBV7-9	TRBJ2-5	ASSPSGTSAPMETQY
TRBV12-5	TRBJ2-4	ASGLAGKNIQY